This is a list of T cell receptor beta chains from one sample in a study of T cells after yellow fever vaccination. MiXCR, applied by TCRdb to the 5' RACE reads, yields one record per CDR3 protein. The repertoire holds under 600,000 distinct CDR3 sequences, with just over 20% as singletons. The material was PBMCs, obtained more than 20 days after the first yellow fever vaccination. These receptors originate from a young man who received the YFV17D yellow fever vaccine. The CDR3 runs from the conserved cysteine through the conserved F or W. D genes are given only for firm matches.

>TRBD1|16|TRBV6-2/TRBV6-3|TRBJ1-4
CASSYPARGLGEKLFF
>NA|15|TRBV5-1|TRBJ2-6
CASSPDRYGANVLTF
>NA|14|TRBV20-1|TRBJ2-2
CSATSGVYTGELFF
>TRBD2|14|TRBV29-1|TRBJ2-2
CSVEGLAETGELFF
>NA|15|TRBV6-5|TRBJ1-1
CASSYPSEDLTEAFF
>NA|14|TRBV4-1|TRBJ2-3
CASSHNRETDTQYF
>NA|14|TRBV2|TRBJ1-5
CASSGVDRTGSQHF
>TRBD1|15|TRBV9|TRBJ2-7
CASSVSGQETYEQYF
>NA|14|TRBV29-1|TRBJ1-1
CSVSDRPRGTEAFF
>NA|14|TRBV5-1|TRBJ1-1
CASSPMGVNTEAFF